A selection of T cell receptor beta chains follows, all from one sample in a study of T-cell memory formation after mild COVID-19. TCRdb processed the 5' RACE reads anew with MiXCR; each CDR3 protein has one entry. Altogether tens of thousands of distinct CDR3 sequences are present, around 7.2% being singletons, with the ten largest covering 11% to 15%. Sequencing input: PBMCs or a T cell subset sorted from them (not recorded which). These receptors came from an adult woman who had mild COVID-19 (a few samples of this study predate the infection). Cell type and time point are not known. CDR3s include the opening cysteine and the closing phenylalanine or tryptophan. The D gene is left open where the match is weak. Size values are once, few and many counts, or a class for expanded clones, and some rows have none.

many	.	TRBV16	TRBJ1-4	TGTGCCAGCAGCCAATCGCGAAGTGTTGAAAAACTGTTTTTT	CASSQSRSVEKLFF
many	.	TRBV5-5	TRBJ1-5	TGTGCCAGCAGCTTGGAGGGGAGCACCCACCAGCCCCAGCATTTT	CASSLEGSTHQPQHF
medium-sized	TRBD2	TRBV29-1	TRBJ2-3	TGCAGCGTCCCCGGGACTAGCGGCACAGATACGCAGTATTTT	CSVPGTSGTDTQYF
many	TRBD1	TRBV2	TRBJ1-1	TGTGCCAGCAGACCCCAGGGGGCTTCGGGGAACACTGAAGCTTTCTTT	CASRPQGASGNTEAFF
many	TRBD2	TRBV5-1	TRBJ2-5	TGCGCCAGCAAAGGAGGGACTAGCGGGACTTTGGAGACCCAGTACTTC	CASKGGTSGTLETQYF
many	.	TRBV29-1	TRBJ1-1	TGCAGCGTTGTTTGGGGGATCGAAGCTTTCTTT	CSVVWGIEAFF
many	TRBD1	TRBV12-3/TRBV12-4	TRBJ2-1	TGTGCCAGCGGGGGGGACAGGGATTCGCTTTACAATGAGCAGTTCTTC	CASGGDRDSLYNEQFF
medium-sized	.	TRBV12-3/TRBV12-4	TRBJ2-5	TGTGCCAGCGGGGCAGGAGGAGCATCGGCCCAGTACTTC	CASGAGGASAQYF
medium-sized	TRBD2	TRBV12-3/TRBV12-4	TRBJ2-5	TGTGCCAGCAGCGTAGCGGGGGGGCAAGAGACCCAGTACTTC	CASSVAGGQETQYF
.	.	TRBV5-5	TRBJ1-5	TGTGCCAGCAGCCCCTTGGGAGGGGATACTAGCAATCAGCCCCAGCATTTT	CASSPLGGDTSNQPQHF
many	.	TRBV12-3/TRBV12-4	TRBJ2-1	TGTGCCAGCAGTTCCAGTGGTGGGACATACAATGAGCAGTTCTTC	CASSSSGGTYNEQFF
many	TRBD2	TRBV5-1	TRBJ2-2	TGCGCCAGCAGCTCCGGGAGGCGGGCCGACACCGGGGAGCTGTTTTTT	CASSSGRRADTGELFF
many	.	TRBV2	TRBJ2-1	TGTGCCAGCAGTGACCTCGGGGGTTCTTCCTACAATGAGCAGTTCTTC	CASSDLGGSSYNEQFF
once	TRBD1	TRBV4-1	TRBJ1-2	TGCGCCAGCAGCCAAGACGAGGGACAGGGGGCCTATGGCTACACCTTC	CASSQDEGQGAYGYTF
many	.	TRBV20-1	TRBJ2-3	TGCAGTGCTAGAGTACTGGCTGCAGATACGCAGTATTTT	CSARVLAADTQYF
many	.	TRBV19	TRBJ1-1	TGTGCCAGTGGGATGGGAACTGAAGCTTTCTTT	CASGMGTEAFF
many	.	TRBV25-1	TRBJ2-7	TGTGCCAGCAGTGACTCCCTTCCCTACGAGCAGTACTTC	CASSDSLPYEQYF
many	.	TRBV12-3/TRBV12-4	TRBJ1-1	TGTGCCAGCAGTCCTTGGGGGTCCGTCACTGAAGCTTTCTTT	CASSPWGSVTEAFF
.	.	TRBV7-9	TRBJ2-5	TGTGCCAGCAGCTTCCCGGCGGCGGATCGAGAGACCCAGTACTTC	CASSFPAADRETQYF
many	TRBD1	TRBV20-1	TRBJ2-7	TGCAGTGCTTTCCTCCGGGACAGAGGCTACGAGCAGTACTTC	CSAFLRDRGYEQYF
many	.	TRBV18	TRBJ1-5	TGTGCCAGCTCACCCTCGGGTAGGGGGGTGGAGCCCCAGCATTTT	CASSPSGRGVEPQHF
medium-sized	.	TRBV29-1	TRBJ2-3	TGCACCGGGACTGGGGTGTCGACAGATACGCAGTATTTT	CTGTGVSTDTQYF
many	.	TRBV20-1	TRBJ2-7	TGCAGTGCTAGAGATCTACGCAGACCACTTGTCGAGCAGTACTTC	CSARDLRRPLVEQYF
many	.	TRBV20-1	TRBJ2-1	TGCAGTGCTCACCGACAATTGGAGCAGTTCTTC	CSAHRQLEQFF
many	.	TRBV5-5	TRBJ1-2	TGTGCCAGCACTGGGAGGCGTCTGGATGGCTACACCTTC	CASTGRRLDGYTF
many	.	TRBV25-1	TRBJ2-3	TGTGCCAGCAGTGAATTGGATGGGGGAGATACGCAGTATTTT	CASSELDGGDTQYF
many	TRBD2	TRBV5-5	TRBJ2-3	TGTGCCAGCAGCTTGGTAGCGGGGGTCACAGATACGCAGTATTTT	CASSLVAGVTDTQYF
many	.	TRBV20-1	TRBJ2-7	TGCAGTGCTAGAGATATAAGCTCCTACGAGCAGTACTTC	CSARDISSYEQYF
.	.	TRBV12-3/TRBV12-4	TRBJ1-1	TGTGCCAGCAGTCTCCGGCTTAGCATGAACACTGAAGCTTTCTTT	CASSLRLSMNTEAFF
few	.	TRBV14	TRBJ1-1	TGTGCCAGCAGCCCCCCGGGAATGAACACTGAAGCTTTCTTT	CASSPPGMNTEAFF
many	.	TRBV7-3	TRBJ2-1	TGTGCCAGCAGCCTACAACCCTACAATGAGCAGTTCTTC	CASSLQPYNEQFF
many	.	TRBV10-3	TRBJ1-5	TGTGCCATCAGTACAGGGACCTATAGCAATCAGCCCCAGCATTTT	CAISTGTYSNQPQHF
many	TRBD1	TRBV19	TRBJ2-3	TGTGCCAGTAGCCACCTAGGACAGGGGGCAACGGATACGCAGTATTTT	CASSHLGQGATDTQYF
many	.	TRBV12-3/TRBV12-4	TRBJ1-1	TGTGCCAGCAGTCCTCAATTCGGGATTCTCATGAACACTGAAGCTTTCTTT	CASSPQFGILMNTEAFF
many	.	TRBV5-1	TRBJ1-4	TGCGCCAGCAGCTTGGGGCATGGCTCTGAAAAACTGTTTTTT	CASSLGHGSEKLFF
many	.	TRBV7-9	TRBJ1-1	TGTGCCAGCAGCTTAGACTCCACTGAAGCTTTCTTT	CASSLDSTEAFF
many	.	TRBV7-7	TRBJ2-1	TGTGCTAGCAGCCCCAGGGCGGATTACAATGAGCAGTTCTTC	CASSPRADYNEQFF
many	.	TRBV6-1	TRBJ2-7	TGTGCCAGCAGTGAAGCGTACTTCGGAGCCTACGAGCAGTACTTC	CASSEAYFGAYEQYF
many	.	TRBV6-1	TRBJ1-5	TGTGCCAGCAGTGAAGGCCTCGGGGTTAGCAATCAGCCCCAGCATTTT	CASSEGLGVSNQPQHF
many	.	TRBV12-3/TRBV12-4	TRBJ1-2	TGTGCCAGCAGTTTAAGGGGACGGCTCACTAACTATGGCTACACCTTC	CASSLRGRLTNYGYTF
many	.	TRBV19	TRBJ2-3	TGTGCCAGTAGTAGGGGACTGTCGGATACGCAGTATTTT	CASSRGLSDTQYF
many	.	TRBV20-1	TRBJ1-1	TGCAGTGCTAGTCGTTCAGTGAACACTGAAGCTTTCTTT	CSASRSVNTEAFF
many	TRBD1	TRBV5-1	TRBJ2-1	TGCGCCAGCAGCCTCTCTGGACAGGCCGTCGATGAGCAGTTCTTC	CASSLSGQAVDEQFF
many	TRBD1	TRBV20-1	TRBJ1-1	TGCAGTGCTAGACAGGGGGACACTGAAGCTTTCTTT	CSARQGDTEAFF
.	.	TRBV24-1	TRBJ2-1	TGTGCCACCAGCGGCCCGGGTCGATGGGATGAGCAGTTCTTC	CATSGPGRWDEQFF
many	TRBD2	TRBV9	TRBJ2-1	TGTGCCAGCAGCTCACACCGGGGGGGTCAGTTCTTC	CASSSHRGGQFF
.	.	TRBV21-1	TRBJ2-3	TGTGCCAGCAGGCCCTGGCAGGCCTGTAGGGGGATACCTAGGGGGGATACGCAGTATTTT	CASRPWQACRGIPRGDTQYF
.	.	TRBV6-1	TRBJ2-7	TGTGCCAGCAGTGAGGGGGACCAGTCGGACGAGCAGTACTTC	CASSEGDQSDEQYF
many	.	TRBV4-3	TRBJ1-2	TGCGCCAGCAGCACCCTAAGGGGAGTGGGGGGCTACACCTTC	CASSTLRGVGGYTF
medium-sized	TRBD2	TRBV18	TRBJ2-7	TGTGCCAGCTCACCCCAAGGGTCGGGGGGTTCGTACGAGCAGTACTTC	CASSPQGSGGSYEQYF
many	TRBD1	TRBV7-9	TRBJ1-1	TGTGCCAGCAGCCCATTATACCTCGGGACAGGGGGAAGGACTGAAGCTTTCTTT	CASSPLYLGTGGRTEAFF
.	.	TRBV20-1	TRBJ1-2	TGCAGTGCTAGTCCTACCGCAGGGTTCAATGGCTACACCTTC	CSASPTAGFNGYTF
many	.	TRBV28	TRBJ1-3	TGTGCCAGCAGGACCTCGGGAGGGGCATCAGGAAACACCATATATTTT	CASRTSGGASGNTIYF
many	.	TRBV24-1	TRBJ2-5	TGTGCCACCAGTGAGTGGGGGGGCAACCAAGAGACCCAGTACTTC	CATSEWGGNQETQYF
many	.	TRBV30	TRBJ2-7	TGTGCCTGGAGCCGGGGTTTGGGGTCGGGGGAGCAGTACTTC	CAWSRGLGSGEQYF
.	.	TRBV20-1	TRBJ1-1	TGCAGTGCCCTACAGCGTATGAACACTGAAGCTTTCTTT	CSALQRMNTEAFF
many	TRBD1	TRBV20-1	TRBJ1-5	TGCAGTGCTAGGGCCGCCGGGACAGGGTGGCAGCCCCAGCATTTT	CSARAAGTGWQPQHF
many	TRBD1	TRBV7-9	TRBJ1-6	TGTGCCAGCAGCTCGGGACAGAATAATTCACCCCTCCACTTT	CASSSGQNNSPLHF
many	.	TRBV20-1	TRBJ1-2	TGCAGTCCGACCCTGGGGCAGGGAGTCAATGGCTACACCTTC	CSPTLGQGVNGYTF
many	TRBD1	TRBV5-5	TRBJ1-6	TGTGCCAGCAACAGGGGCCCGGCCTCACCCCTCCACTTT	CASNRGPASPLHF